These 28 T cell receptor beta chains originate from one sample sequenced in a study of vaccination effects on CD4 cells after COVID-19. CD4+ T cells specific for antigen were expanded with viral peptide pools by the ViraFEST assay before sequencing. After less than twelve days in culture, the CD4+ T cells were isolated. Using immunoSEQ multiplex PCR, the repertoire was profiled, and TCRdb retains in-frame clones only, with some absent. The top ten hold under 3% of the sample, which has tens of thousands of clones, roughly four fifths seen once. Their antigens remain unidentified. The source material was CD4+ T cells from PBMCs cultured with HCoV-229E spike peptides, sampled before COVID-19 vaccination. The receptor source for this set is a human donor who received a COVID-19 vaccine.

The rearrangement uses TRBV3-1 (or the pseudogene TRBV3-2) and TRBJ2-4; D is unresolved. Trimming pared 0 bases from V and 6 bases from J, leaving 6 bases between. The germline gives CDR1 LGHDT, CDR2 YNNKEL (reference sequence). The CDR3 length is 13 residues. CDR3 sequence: CASSQEPLNIQYF. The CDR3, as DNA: TGTGCCAGCAGCCAAGAACCCTTAAACATTCAGTACTTC.

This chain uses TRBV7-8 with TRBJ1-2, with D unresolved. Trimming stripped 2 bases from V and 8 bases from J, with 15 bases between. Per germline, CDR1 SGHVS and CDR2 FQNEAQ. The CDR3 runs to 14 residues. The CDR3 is CASSLNSDLGGYTF. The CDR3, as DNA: TGTGCCAGCAGCTTAAATTCCGATCTTGGGGGCTACACCTTC.

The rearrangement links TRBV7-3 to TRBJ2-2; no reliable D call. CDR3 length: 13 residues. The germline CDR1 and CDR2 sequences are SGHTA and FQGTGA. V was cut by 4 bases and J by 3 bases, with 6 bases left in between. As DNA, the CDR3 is TGTGCCAGCAGCTCGACATACACCGGGGAGCTGTTTTTT. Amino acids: CASSSTYTGELFF.

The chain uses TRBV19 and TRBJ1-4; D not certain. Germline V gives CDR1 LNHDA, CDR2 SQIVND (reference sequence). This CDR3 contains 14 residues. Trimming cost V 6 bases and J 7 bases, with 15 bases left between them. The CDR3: CASSKNGNFEKLFF. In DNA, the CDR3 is TGTGCCAGTAGCAAAAACGGCAACTTTGAAAAACTGTTTTTT.

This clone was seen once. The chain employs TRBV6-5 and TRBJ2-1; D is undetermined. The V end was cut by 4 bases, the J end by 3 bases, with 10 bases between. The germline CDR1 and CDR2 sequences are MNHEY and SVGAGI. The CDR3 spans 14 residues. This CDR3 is CASSSPNLYNEQFF. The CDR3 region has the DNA TGTGCCAGCAGTTCTCCCAACCTCTACAATGAGCAGTTCTTC.

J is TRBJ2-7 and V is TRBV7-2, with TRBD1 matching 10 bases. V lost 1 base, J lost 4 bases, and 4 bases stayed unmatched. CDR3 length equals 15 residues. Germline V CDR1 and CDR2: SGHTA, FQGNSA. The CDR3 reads CASSLETGGTYEQYV. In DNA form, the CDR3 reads TGTGCCAGCAGCTTAGAGACAGGGGGCACGTACGAGCAGTACGTC.

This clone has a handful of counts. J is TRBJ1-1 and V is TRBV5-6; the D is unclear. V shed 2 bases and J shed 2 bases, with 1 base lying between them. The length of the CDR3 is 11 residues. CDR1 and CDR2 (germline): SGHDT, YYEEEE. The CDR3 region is CASSFNTEAFF. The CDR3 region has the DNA TGTGCCAGCAGCTTCAACACTGAAGCTTTCTTT.

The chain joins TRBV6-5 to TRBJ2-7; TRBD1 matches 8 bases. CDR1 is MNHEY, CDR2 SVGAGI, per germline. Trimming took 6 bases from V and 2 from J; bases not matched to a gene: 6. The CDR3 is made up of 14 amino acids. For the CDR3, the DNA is TGTGCCAGCAGGATATCGACAGGGGCCTACGAGCAGTACGTC. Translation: CASRISTGAYEQYV.

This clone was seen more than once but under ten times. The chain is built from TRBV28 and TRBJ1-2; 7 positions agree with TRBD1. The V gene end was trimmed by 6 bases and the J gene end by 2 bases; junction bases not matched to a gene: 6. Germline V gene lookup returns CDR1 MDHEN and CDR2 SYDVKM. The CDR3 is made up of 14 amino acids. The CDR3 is CASRETGWNYGYTF. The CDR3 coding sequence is TGTGCCAGCAGAGAGACAGGGTGGAACTATGGCTACACCTTC.

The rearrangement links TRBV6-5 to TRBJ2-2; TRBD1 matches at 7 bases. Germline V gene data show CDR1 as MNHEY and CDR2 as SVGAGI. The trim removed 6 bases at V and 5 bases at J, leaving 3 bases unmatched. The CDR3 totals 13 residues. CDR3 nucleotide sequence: TGTGCCAGCAGCGACAGGGCTACCGGGGAGCTGTTTTTT. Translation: CASSDRATGELFF.

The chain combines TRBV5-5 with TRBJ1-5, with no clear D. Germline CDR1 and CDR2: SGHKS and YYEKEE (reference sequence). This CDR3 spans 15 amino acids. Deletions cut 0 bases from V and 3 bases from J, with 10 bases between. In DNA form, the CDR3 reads TGTGCCAGCAGCTTGGCAGTTACGTCCAATCAGCCCCAGCATTTT. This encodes CASSLAVTSNQPQHF.

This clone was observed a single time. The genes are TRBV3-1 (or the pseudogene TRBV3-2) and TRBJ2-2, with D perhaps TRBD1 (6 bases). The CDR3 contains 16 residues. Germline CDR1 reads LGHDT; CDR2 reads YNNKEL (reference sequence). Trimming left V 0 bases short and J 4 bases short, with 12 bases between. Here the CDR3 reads CASSQEGRGGTGELFF. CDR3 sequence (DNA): TGTGCCAGCAGCCAAGAAGGTCGAGGGGGCACCGGGGAGCTGTTTTTT.

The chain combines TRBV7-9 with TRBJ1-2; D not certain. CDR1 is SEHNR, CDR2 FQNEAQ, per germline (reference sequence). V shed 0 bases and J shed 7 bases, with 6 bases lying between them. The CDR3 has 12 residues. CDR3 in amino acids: CASSLAEAGYTF. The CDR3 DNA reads TGTGCCAGCAGCTTAGCGGAGGCTGGCTACACCTTC.

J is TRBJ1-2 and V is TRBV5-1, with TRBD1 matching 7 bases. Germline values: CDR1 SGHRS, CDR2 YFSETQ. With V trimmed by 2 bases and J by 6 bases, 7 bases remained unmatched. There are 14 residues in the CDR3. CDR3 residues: CASSFNPGGNGYTF. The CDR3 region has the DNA TGCGCCAGCAGCTTCAATCCAGGGGGTAATGGCTACACCTTC. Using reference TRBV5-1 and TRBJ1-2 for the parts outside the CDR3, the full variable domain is KAGVTQTPRYLIKTRGQQVTLSCSPISGHRSVSWYQQTPGQGLQFLFEYFSETQRNKGNFPGRFSGRQFSNSRSEMNVSTLELGDSALYLCASSFNPGGNGYTFGSGTRLTVV.

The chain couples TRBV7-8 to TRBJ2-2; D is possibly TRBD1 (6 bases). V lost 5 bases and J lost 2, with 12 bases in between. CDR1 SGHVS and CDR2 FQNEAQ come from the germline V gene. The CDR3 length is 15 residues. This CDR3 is CASSPRGYNTGELFF. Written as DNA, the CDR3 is TGTGCCAGCAGCCCAAGGGGGTATAACACCGGGGAGCTGTTTTTT.

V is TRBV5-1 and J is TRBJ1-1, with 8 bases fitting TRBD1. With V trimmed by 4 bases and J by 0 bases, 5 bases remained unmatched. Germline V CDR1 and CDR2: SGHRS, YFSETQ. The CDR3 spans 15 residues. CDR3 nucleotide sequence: TGCGCCAGCAGCGTCCAGACAGGGGTGAACACTGAAGCTTTCTTT. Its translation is CASSVQTGVNTEAFF.

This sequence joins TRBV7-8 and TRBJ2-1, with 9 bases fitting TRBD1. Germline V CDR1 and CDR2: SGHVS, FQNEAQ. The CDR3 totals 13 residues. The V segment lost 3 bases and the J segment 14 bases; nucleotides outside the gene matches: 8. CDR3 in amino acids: CASSFGDRGSKFF. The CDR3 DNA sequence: TGTGCCAGCAGCTTCGGAGACAGGGGGAGCAAGTTCTTC. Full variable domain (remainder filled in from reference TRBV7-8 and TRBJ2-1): GAGVSQSPRYKVAKRGQDVALRCDPISGHVSLFWYQQALGQGPEFLTYFQNEAQLDKSGLPSDRFFAERPEGSVSTLKIQRTQQEDSAVYLCASSFGDRGSKFFGPGTRLTVL.

CDR3: CASSINVGGTQYF. The CDR3 DNA follows: TGTGCCAGCAGCATAAACGTAGGGGGTACGCAGTATTTT. This sequence joins TRBV7-2 and TRBJ2-3; tentatively, D is TRBD1 (6 bases). Germline CDR1 reads SGHTA; CDR2 reads FQGNSA. V shed 5 bases and J shed 8 bases, with 14 bases lying between them. CDR3 length: 13 amino acids.

The CDR3 coding sequence is TGTGCCAGCAGCGACTTGCCTAGCACAGATACGCAGTATTTT. Its translation: CASSDLPSTDTQYF. This chain connects TRBV7-3 to TRBJ2-3, with D unclear. Trimming cost V 5 bases and J 0 bases, with 9 bases left between them. This CDR3 has 14 amino acids. CDR1 is SGHTA and CDR2 is FQGTGA in the germline V gene.

The CDR3 reads CASSYSIMRPLHF. Written as DNA, the CDR3 is TGTGCCAGCAGTTACTCGATTATGCGGCCCCTCCACTTT. The chain combines TRBV6-5 with TRBJ1-6; D is uncertain. Trimming left V 0 bases short and J 13 bases short, with 10 bases between. Germline CDR1 and CDR2: MNHEY and SVGAGI. This CDR3 has 13 residues.

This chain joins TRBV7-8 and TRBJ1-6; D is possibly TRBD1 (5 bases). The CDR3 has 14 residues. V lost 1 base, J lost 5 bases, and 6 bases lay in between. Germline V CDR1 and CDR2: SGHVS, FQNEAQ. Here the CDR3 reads CASSLVGDNSPLHF. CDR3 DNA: TGTGCCAGCAGCTTAGTGGGGGATAATTCACCCCTCCACTTT.

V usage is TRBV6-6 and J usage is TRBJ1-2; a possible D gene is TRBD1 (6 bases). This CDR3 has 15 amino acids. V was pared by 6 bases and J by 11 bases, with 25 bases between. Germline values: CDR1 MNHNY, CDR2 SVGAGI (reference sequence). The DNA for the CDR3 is TGTGCCAGCAGCTCGGGGGAGCGCAGGGGCGGGGGATACACCTTC. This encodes CASSSGERRGGGYTF.

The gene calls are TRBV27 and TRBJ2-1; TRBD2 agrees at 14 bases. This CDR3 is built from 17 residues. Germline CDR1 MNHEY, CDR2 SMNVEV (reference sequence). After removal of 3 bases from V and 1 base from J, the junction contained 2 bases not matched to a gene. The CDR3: CASSLTSGGASYNEQFF. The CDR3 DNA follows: TGTGCCAGCAGTTTGACTAGCGGGGGGGCATCCTACAATGAGCAGTTCTTC.

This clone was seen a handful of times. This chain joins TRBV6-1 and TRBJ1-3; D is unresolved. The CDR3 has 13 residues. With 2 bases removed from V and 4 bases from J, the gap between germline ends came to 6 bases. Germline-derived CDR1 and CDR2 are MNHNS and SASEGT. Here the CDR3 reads CASSEWPGNTIYF. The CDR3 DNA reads TGTGCCAGCAGTGAATGGCCCGGAAACACCATATATTTT.

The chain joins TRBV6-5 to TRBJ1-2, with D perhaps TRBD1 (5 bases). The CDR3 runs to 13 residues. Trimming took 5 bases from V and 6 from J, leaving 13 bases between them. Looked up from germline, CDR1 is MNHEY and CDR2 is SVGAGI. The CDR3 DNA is TGTGCCAGCAGTCTTGGCAGGGCTGATGGCTACACCTTC. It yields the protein CASSLGRADGYTF.

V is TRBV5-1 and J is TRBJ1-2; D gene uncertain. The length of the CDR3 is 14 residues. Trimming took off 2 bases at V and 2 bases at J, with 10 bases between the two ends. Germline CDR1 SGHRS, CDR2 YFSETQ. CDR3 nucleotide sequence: TGCGCCAGCAGCTTTAGTTCCGTAAACTATGGCTACACCTTC. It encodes CASSFSSVNYGYTF. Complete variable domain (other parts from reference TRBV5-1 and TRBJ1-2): KAGVTQTPRYLIKTRGQQVTLSCSPISGHRSVSWYQQTPGQGLQFLFEYFSETQRNKGNFPGRFSGRQFSNSRSEMNVSTLELGDSALYLCASSFSSVNYGYTFGSGTRLTVV.

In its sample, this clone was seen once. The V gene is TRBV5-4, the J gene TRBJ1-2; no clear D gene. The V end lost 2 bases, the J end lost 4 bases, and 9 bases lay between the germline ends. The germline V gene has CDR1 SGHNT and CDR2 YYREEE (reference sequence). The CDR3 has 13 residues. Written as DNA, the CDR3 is TGTGCCAGCAGCTTAGAAGGGATCTATGGCTACACCTTC. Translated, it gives CASSLEGIYGYTF.

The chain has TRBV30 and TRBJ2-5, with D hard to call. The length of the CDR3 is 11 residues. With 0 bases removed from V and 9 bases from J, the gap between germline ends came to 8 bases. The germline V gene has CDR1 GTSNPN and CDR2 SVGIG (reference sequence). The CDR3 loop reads CAWSVTEPQYF. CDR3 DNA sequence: TGTGCCTGGAGTGTTACTGAGCCCCAGTACTTC.